These 25 T cell receptor beta chains share one sample of origin, sequenced in a study of breast tumors, draining lymph nodes, adjacent tissues (dated by TCRdb to about 2016). Library creation used multiplex PCR. For sequencing, an Illumina HiSeq 2000 was employed. The raw public data were reprocessed by TCRdb itself: fastp quality trimming at Q25, MiXCR clonotype calling, in-frame beta chains only. Here each entry gathers all rows of one CDR3 protein and keeps the most common genes and DNA. The sample contains about 12,000 distinct CDR3 sequences, 55% to 75% of them found a single time. The ten largest clones take up about 40% of the sample. Sequencing was performed on tumor-adjacent breast tissue. These receptors all stem from a female donor with breast cancer. Some clones in this sample may be carry-over from other donors' samples.

This clonotype is a singleton in its sample. The CDR3 loop reads CASSLGLGTDTQYF. CDR3 sequence (DNA): TGTGCCAGCAGCTTAGGGCTAGGCACAGATACGCAGTATTTT. The V call is TRBV7-8, the J call TRBJ2-3; no firm D call. Germline CDR1 is SGHVS and CDR2 is FQNEAQ. Trimming removed 1 base at V and 1 base at J, with 6 bases between. The CDR3 spans 14 residues.

This clonotype is a singleton in its sample. This rearrangement joins TRBV2 to TRBJ2-2, with TRBD1 matching over 7 bases. J gave up 0 bases and V 3 bases, and 16 bases lay outside the gene matches. Germline CDR1 and CDR2: SNHLY and FYNNEI. The CDR3 extends over 20 amino acids. Written as DNA, the CDR3 is TGTGCCAGCAGTGACCCCATCGGACGGGACAGTCAAACGAACACCGGGGAGCTGTTTTTT. The encoded protein is CASSDPIGRDSQTNTGELFF.

This chain links TRBV11-3 with TRBJ2-3, with D unresolved. V dropped 2 bases and J dropped 4 bases, with 4 bases sitting between them. The CDR3 is 12 residues long. Germline values: CDR1 SGHNT, CDR2 YENEEA. Written as DNA, the CDR3 is TGTGCCAGCAGCTTATTTCCAGATACGCAGTATTTT. The encoded protein is CASSLFPDTQYF.

A single count supports this clonotype. The rearrangement joins TRBV4-1 to TRBJ1-5; no reliable D call. The germline CDR1 and CDR2 sequences are MGHRA and YSYEKL. The CDR3 is made up of 14 amino acids. V was pared by 0 bases and J by 3 bases, with 6 bases between. The CDR3 sequence: CASSQDSTNQPQHF. The CDR3 nucleotides are TGCGCCAGCAGCCAAGACTCTACCAATCAGCCCCAGCATTTT.

This chain links TRBV4-1 with TRBJ1-2, with D unresolved. CDR3 size: 15 residues. CDR1 is MGHRA and CDR2 is YSYEKL in the germline V gene. Between the trimmed V and J ends, which lost 1 base and 5 bases, there was a span of 14 bases. The CDR3 DNA reads TGCGCCAGCAGCCAAGGGGTAGGCTATTTTTATGGCTACACCTTC. Protein sequence: CASSQGVGYFYGYTF.

Within the sample, this clonotype is medium-sized. This rearrangement joins TRBV19 to TRBJ1-6, with no clear D. The CDR3 contains 13 residues. Trimming stripped 3 bases from V and 4 bases from J, with 4 bases between. Germline V gene data show CDR1 as LNHDA and CDR2 as SQIVND (reference sequence). For the CDR3, the DNA is TGTGCCAGTAGTATTGGGTATAATTCACCCCTCCACTTT. Translating it yields CASSIGYNSPLHF.

The V and J genes are TRBV14 and TRBJ2-2; possibly TRBD2 for D (6 bases). CDR3 size: 15 residues. Germline V gene data show CDR1 as SGHDN and CDR2 as FVKESK. V shed 0 bases and J shed 4 bases, with 9 bases lying between them. This CDR3 is CASSQEGLRTGELFF. DNA of the CDR3: TGTGCCAGCAGCCAAGAAGGACTACGCACCGGGGAGCTGTTTTTT.

The rearrangement uses TRBV5-1 and TRBJ2-3; the D gene is possibly TRBD1 (5 bases). The CDR3 loop spans 15 amino acids. Germline V lookup: CDR1 SGHRS, CDR2 YFSETQ. The V end was cut by 1 base, the J end by 0 bases, with 9 bases between. In DNA form, the CDR3 reads TGCGCCAGCAGCTTGTCAGGGCCCAGCACAGATACGCAGTATTTT. Translating gives CASSLSGPSTDTQYF.

This chain joins TRBV2 and TRBJ1-2, with 8 bases fitting TRBD1. This CDR3 has 13 amino acids. After removal of 3 bases from V and 7 bases from J, the junction contained 4 bases not matched to a gene. CDR1 SNHLY and CDR2 FYNNEI come from the germline V gene. The CDR3 spells CASSEQGAAGYTF. The CDR3 DNA sequence: TGTGCCAGCAGTGAGCAGGGGGCTGCTGGCTACACCTTC.

V gene TRBV29-1 combines with J gene TRBJ2-5; TRBD2 matches 10 bases. The CDR3 has 16 amino acids. J lost 7 bases, V lost 7 bases, and 18 bases had no gene match. CDR1 and CDR2 (germline): SQVTM, ANQGSEA. This CDR3 reads CSAGQASGSGGGTQYF. For the CDR3, the DNA is TGCAGCGCTGGGCAAGCTAGCGGAAGCGGGGGGGGGACCCAGTACTTC.

This chain connects TRBV28 to TRBJ2-3; D not certain. The CDR3 extends over 14 amino acids. With 4 bases removed from V and 8 bases from J, the gap between germline ends came to 16 bases. From germline, CDR1 is MDHEN and CDR2 SYDVKM. CDR3 sequence reads: CASSSYGPRATQYF. The DNA of the CDR3 is TGTGCCAGCAGTTCTTACGGGCCCCGAGCTACGCAGTATTTT.

The CDR3 DNA sequence: TGCGCCAGCAGCCTTGAAACGACAGGGGGCTCGGCCCGCCTCCACTTT. As protein: CASSLETTGGSARLHF. This chain links TRBV4-1 with TRBJ1-6; TRBD1 agrees at 10 bases. V was pared by 4 bases and J by 15 bases, with 15 bases of the junction left unmatched. The CDR3 sequence is 16 residues long. Germline V lookup: CDR1 MGHRA, CDR2 YSYEKL.

This sequence joins TRBV27 and TRBJ1-5; TRBD1 matches 7 bases. The CDR3 is 14 residues long. V shed 3 bases and J 5 bases; nucleotides not matched to a gene: 4. The germline V gene has CDR1 MNHEY and CDR2 SMNVEV (reference sequence). CDR3 sequence (DNA): TGTGCCAGCAGTTTTACAGGGGAGGATCAGCCCCAGCATTTT. Its translation is CASSFTGEDQPQHF.

This sequence joins TRBV12-3 or TRBV12-4 and TRBJ1-2; 9 bases match TRBD1. J lost 7 bases, V lost 6 bases, and 6 bases had no gene match. This CDR3 comprises 13 residues. This chain's CDR3 is CASSRLDRGGYTF. CDR3 DNA: TGTGCCAGCAGCCGTCTGGACAGGGGTGGCTACACCTTC.

This clonotype has more than one count but fewer than ten. The CDR3 is CASTSGGARYEQYF. For the CDR3, the DNA is TGCGCCAGCACCTCGGGAGGGGCGAGGTACGAGCAGTACTTC. V usage is TRBV5-1 and J usage is TRBJ2-7; 8 bases map to TRBD2. CDR3 length equals 14 residues. Unmatched junction bases numbered 9, after V lost 6 bases and J lost 4 bases. Per germline, CDR1 SGHRS and CDR2 YFSETQ.

The V gene is TRBV30, the J gene TRBJ1-6, with no clear D. Trimming pared 0 bases from V and 5 bases from J, leaving 11 bases between. Germline V lookup: CDR1 GTSNPN, CDR2 SVGIG (reference sequence). The CDR3 has 15 residues. In DNA, the CDR3 is TGTGCCTGGAGTGTGCTAGGCGGGAATAATTCACCCCTCCACTTT. Translating it yields CAWSVLGGNNSPLHF.

This clonotype was picked up a small number of times. The gene calls are TRBV7-9 and TRBJ1-1; 7 nucleotides line up with TRBD1. The V gene's germline CDR1 is SEHNR and CDR2 FQNEAQ (reference sequence). After removal of 5 bases from V and 3 bases from J, the junction contained 3 bases not matched to a gene. CDR3 length: 13 residues. CDR3 region: CASSLTGDTEAFF. For the CDR3, the DNA is TGTGCCAGCAGCCTTACAGGGGACACTGAAGCTTTCTTT.

The chain links TRBV13 to TRBJ2-5, with 8 positions matching TRBD2. CDR1 PRHDT and CDR2 FYEKMQ come from the germline V gene (reference sequence). The CDR3 totals 17 residues. The trim removed 6 bases at V and 5 bases at J, leaving 17 bases unmatched. CDR3 DNA sequence: TGTGCCAGCAGTTCAAACACCGGGACTAGGGGGTTGGAGACCCAGTACTTC. Protein sequence: CASSSNTGTRGLETQYF.

J is TRBJ2-3 and V is TRBV15, with TRBD1 identical over 7 bases. Per germline, CDR1 LNHNV and CDR2 YYDKDF (reference sequence). This CDR3 is built from 15 residues. Trimming at V came to 1 base and at J to 5 bases, leaving 6 bases not matched to a gene. The DNA for the CDR3 is TGTGCCACCAGCAGAGTAGGGGGCTGGGTAGATACGCAGTATTTT. Amino acid sequence: CATSRVGGWVDTQYF.

The CDR3 loop reads CASSYGGQTSSYEQYF. The CDR3 region has the DNA TGTGCCAGCAGTTACGGGGGACAGACAAGCTCCTACGAGCAGTACTTC. The V gene is TRBV6-2 or TRBV6-3, the J gene TRBJ2-7, with 7 bases aligning to TRBD1. Unmatched junction bases numbered 7, after V lost 2 bases and J lost 0 bases. Germline assignment: CDR1 MNHEY and CDR2 SVGEGT. CDR3 length: 16 amino acids.

This CDR3 is CASSPGQAYNEQFF. The CDR3 bases are TGCGCCAGCAGCCCAGGACAGGCTTACAATGAGCAGTTCTTC. V is TRBV5-1 and J is TRBJ2-1; 7 positions agree with TRBD1. Trimming cost V 4 bases and J 4 bases; bases outside gene matches: 5. The length of the CDR3 is 14 residues. CDR1 and CDR2 from the germline V gene are SGHRS and YFSETQ.

This sequence joins TRBV7-6 and TRBJ2-1; 13 bases agree with TRBD2. The CDR3 contains 14 residues. J gave up 7 bases and V 4 bases, and 1 base lay outside the gene matches. The germline V gene has CDR1 SGHVS and CDR2 FNYEAQ. The CDR3 region is CASSSLAGGNEQFF. CDR3 nucleotides: TGTGCCAGCAGCTCACTAGCGGGAGGGAATGAGCAGTTCTTC.

The rearrangement uses TRBV5-1 and TRBJ1-6; D gene unclear. CDR1 and CDR2 from the germline V gene are SGHRS and YFSETQ. The CDR3 has 15 amino acids. Trimming pared 0 bases from V and 8 bases from J, leaving 12 bases between. CDR3 DNA sequence: TGCGCCAGCAGCTTGGATGGACGGGTAGATTCACCCCTCCACTTT. Translating it yields CASSLDGRVDSPLHF.

The J gene is TRBJ2-7, the V gene TRBV5-1; the D gene is possibly TRBD1 (6 bases). The germline CDR1 and CDR2 sequences are SGHRS and YFSETQ. There are 15 residues in the CDR3. With 2 bases removed from V and 5 bases from J, the gap between germline ends came to 17 bases. The CDR3: CASSFEATGSNEQYF. The CDR3 DNA is TGCGCCAGCAGCTTCGAAGCGACAGGCTCTAACGAGCAGTACTTC.

This clonotype was counted once. The gene calls are TRBV6-5 and TRBJ2-7; a possible D gene is TRBD1 (5 bases). The CDR3 is 11 amino acids. The V end lost 7 bases, the J end lost 7 bases, and 11 bases lay between the germline ends. Germline loops: CDR1 MNHEY, CDR2 SVGAGI. CDR3: CASKGAREQYF. In DNA, the CDR3 is TGTGCCAGCAAAGGGGCTCGGGAGCAGTACTTC.